The sequence of this T cell receptor beta chain was determined in a study of T cell repertoires in cytomegalovirus infection. Overall study: Both CMV infection and a matching HLA type were indicated by public TCR beta signatures.

TCRdb itself ran the reads through MiXCR, one entry per CDR3 protein. This repertoire shows under 300,000 distinct CDR3 sequences, 20% to 25% found once; its top ten account for approximately 20%. CDR1 is SEHNR, CDR2 FQNEAQ, per germline (reference sequence). The CDR3 has 15 amino acids. J was trimmed by 4 bases and V by 7 bases; bases with no gene match: 11. This clonotype was counted a few times. Its antigen is undetermined. Study-level points and caveats: Dominant in the ex vivo response were TCR beta clonotypes restricted by HLA-C and specific for CMV.

The TCR comes from a human donor in good health (CMV status not recorded). Some clones in this sample may be carry-over from other donors' samples. V is TRBV7-9 and J is TRBJ2-3; 7 bases line up with TRBD2. Sequenced here: cultured PBMCs, sampled from culture after CMV antigen stimulation. In DNA form, the CDR3 reads TGTGCCAGCACTCCCGGAGCGGGATCGGCAGATACGCAGTATTTT. Translating gives CASTPGAGSADTQYF. Variable domain in full (rest from reference TRBV7-9 and TRBJ2-3): DTGVSQNPRHKITKRGQNVTFRCDPISEHNRLYWYRQTLGQGPEFLTYFQNEAQLEKSRLLSDRFSAERPKGSFSTLEIQRTEQGDSAMYLCASTPGAGSADTQYFGPGTRLTVL.